Listed here is a single T cell receptor beta chain. Authors' methods: Amplification of reference gene primers provided the estimated nucleated cell counts. Here immunoSEQ multiplex PCR was the method, and the copy in TCRdb shows in-frame clones only, minus some. For V, J and clone size, that table is used; D and trimming come from the DNA. This sample has 70,000 to 100,000 clones; 86% occur once, and the top ten carry roughly 1.2%. The sample originates from a study of blood T cell repertoires in COVID-19. Study-level information: Sites across the United States, Italy and Spain contributed samples from acute and convalescent COVID-19. T cells, B-cell-depleted T cells, or PBMCs supplied cDNA or gDNA.

The germline gives CDR1 MNHEY, CDR2 SVGAGI. V was pared by 7 bases and J by 0 bases, with 15 bases between. The CDR3 spans 15 residues. The sample consisted of peripheral blood. This clonotype originated in a man of 80 years or more with active or convalescent COVID-19. The J gene is TRBJ1-1, the V gene TRBV6-5; no definite D call. The CDR3 here is CASTFGRNMNTEAFF. CDR3 DNA sequence: TGTGCCAGCACGTTTGGCAGAAATATGAACACTGAAGCTTTCTTT.